These T cell receptor beta chains were read from a single sample in a study of blood T cell repertoires in COVID-19. Sequencing used immunoSEQ multiplex PCR; TCRdb keeps in-frame clones, though not all of them. Of approximately 290,000 clones detected, around 85% appear once; the ten largest clones hold 0.85% to 1%. The sample taken for sequencing was peripheral blood. These TCRs come from a human donor with COVID-19, enrolled during active disease. The donor label of this sample is uncertain. The CDR3 runs from the conserved cysteine through the conserved F or W. The D gene is left open where the match is weak. For some rows the clone size is stated as once, few or many, or as a class when expanded; others skip it.

length,size,J,V,D,DNA,CDR3
14,many,TRBJ1-1,TRBV7-9,-,TGTGCCAGCAGCTTCCCGCCGGGGAACACTGAAGCTTTCTTT,CASSFPPGNTEAFF
14,-,TRBJ1-2,TRBV23-1,-,TGCGCCAGCAGTCAAAAAGGGGGAGAGTGTGGCTACACCTTC,CASSQKGGECGYTF
18,-,TRBJ1-6,TRBV24-1,-,TGTGCCACCACTACAGGGCGGTCGGTTGATTCCTATAATTCACCCCTCCACTTT,CATTTGRSVDSYNSPLHF
14,-,TRBJ1-3,TRBV5-4,TRBD1,TGTGCCAGCACCAAGACAGGGGATGGAAACACCATATATTTT,CASTKTGDGNTIYF
13,-,TRBJ2-1,TRBV18,TRBD1,TGTGCCAGCTCACCACTCACAGGGGGTGAGCAGTTCTTC,CASSPLTGGEQFF
16,-,TRBJ2-1,TRBV5-1,TRBD2,TGCGCCAGCAGCTTGAACGCGGGAGTGGTAATGGGTGAGCAGTTCTTC,CASSLNAGVVMGEQFF
14,-,TRBJ1-5,TRBV28,TRBD1,TGTGCCAGCAGTTTCGACAGGGGGAGTCAGCCCCAGCATTTT,CASSFDRGSQPQHF
17,-,TRBJ2-1,TRBV9,TRBD2,TGTGCCAGCACCCCCGGGAGGACTAGCGGGAGTAGGAATGAGCAGTTCTTC,CASTPGRTSGSRNEQFF
17,-,TRBJ2-1,TRBV19,TRBD2,TGTGCCAGTAGTCCCCCGGCCGCGGGAGCTATAGACAATGAGCAGTTCTTC,CASSPPAAGAIDNEQFF
15,-,TRBJ2-7,TRBV9,TRBD1,TGTGCCAGCAGCCGCAGAGGGACAGGGATCTACGAGCAGTACTTC,CASSRRGTGIYEQYF
13,-,TRBJ1-1,TRBV9,TRBD1,TGTGCCAGCGGGACAGATCCCGGCACTGAAGCTTTCTTT,CASGTDPGTEAFF
15,-,TRBJ1-2,TRBV19,TRBD1,TGTGCCAGTAGTCTGGGGACAGGGGAAGGCTATGGCTACACCTTC,CASSLGTGEGYGYTF
14,-,TRBJ2-7,TRBV19,-,TGTGCCAGTAGTTCCACAGGCCTATCCTACGAGCAGTACTTC,CASSSTGLSYEQYF
14,-,TRBJ2-5,TRBV19,-,TGTGCCAGCAAGTCAGAGGCGGGGGCGAAGACCCAGTACTTC,CASKSEAGAKTQYF
16,-,TRBJ2-1,TRBV19,TRBD1,TGTGCCAGTAGTCGGTCCGGGACAGGGTTGTACAATGAGCAGTTCTTC,CASSRSGTGLYNEQFF
14,-,TRBJ1-1,TRBV7-8,TRBD1,TGTGCCAGCAGCTTACTGACAGGGTCTATTGAAGCTTTCTTT,CASSLLTGSIEAFF
16,-,TRBJ2-1,TRBV14,TRBD2,TGTGCCAGCAGCCAAGATCTTCTAGCGGGCTACAATGAGCAGTTCTTC,CASSQDLLAGYNEQFF
12,-,TRBJ1-5,TRBV2,TRBD1,TGTGCCAGCAGAGACAGGGACCAGCCCCAGCATTTT,CASRDRDQPQHF
19,-,TRBJ2-3,TRBV7-2,TRBD2,TGTGCCAGCAGATATAGCCTAGCGGGAGGGTTCAAAGGCACAGATACGCAGTATTTT,CASRYSLAGGFKGTDTQYF
19,-,TRBJ1-2,TRBV29-1,-,TGCAGCGTTCCCAGGGTCGGTTTGGGCAGCCTAGTACGTGGCTATGGCTACACCTTC,CSVPRVGLGSLVRGYGYTF
14,-,TRBJ1-5,TRBV2,-,TGTGCCAGCAGAGCTTACAGGGCTAATCAGCCCCAGCATTTT,CASRAYRANQPQHF
15,-,TRBJ2-1,TRBV9,-,TGTGCCAGCACTCCAACTGGTAGCGGACACAATGAGCAGTTCTTC,CASTPTGSGHNEQFF
15,-,TRBJ2-2,TRBV18,TRBD2,TGTGCCAGCTCACCATCCGGGGGGGACGCCGGGGAGCTGTTTTTT,CASSPSGGDAGELFF
13,-,TRBJ2-5,TRBV24-1,TRBD2,TGTGCCACCAGTCACGCGGGGGGGGAGACCCAGTACTTC,CATSHAGGETQYF
15,-,TRBJ2-1,TRBV7-3,TRBD1,TGTGCCAGCAGCTTTTCAGGGGGCGCTGGGAATGAGCAGTTCTTC,CASSFSGGAGNEQFF
14,-,TRBJ2-2,TRBV7-2,TRBD2,TGTGCCATCAAAACGGGAGGGGGTACCGGGGAGCTGTTTTTT,CAIKTGGGTGELFF
14,-,TRBJ1-5,TRBV10-3,TRBD1,TGTGCCATCAGTGAAGACAGGGCTAATCAGCCCCAGCATTTT,CAISEDRANQPQHF
17,-,TRBJ2-2,TRBV9,TRBD1,TGTGCCAGCAGCGTAGATGGGACGGGACAGCTGGTCGGGGAGCTGTTTTTT,CASSVDGTGQLVGELFF
14,-,TRBJ2-5,TRBV7-2,-,TGTGCCAGCAGCCCCCGGACGGGACAAGAGACCCAGTACTTC,CASSPRTGQETQYF
16,-,TRBJ2-7,TRBV27,TRBD1,TGTGCCAGCAGTTTCCCCCGCGGAGAGGGGGCAACGTCGCAGTACTTC,CASSFPRGEGATSQYF
14,-,TRBJ1-5,TRBV28,-,TGTGCCAGCAGGGTTCAGGGTAGCAATCAGCCCCAGCATTTT,CASRVQGSNQPQHF
15,-,TRBJ2-3,TRBV5-1,-,TGCGCCAGCAGCTTGCGGATGGCGGGGTGGGATACGCAGTATTTT,CASSLRMAGWDTQYF
13,-,TRBJ2-1,TRBV19,TRBD2,TGTGCCAGTAGTGAGCGGGAGGCGGCGGAGCAGTTCTTC,CASSEREAAEQFF
13,-,TRBJ2-2,TRBV12-3/TRBV12-4,-,TGTGCCAGCAGTTTGGGGGGTGCCGGGGAGCTGTTTTTT,CASSLGGAGELFF
13,once,TRBJ1-2,TRBV27,TRBD1,TGTGCCAGCAGGGACAGGGGGTTGCAAGGCTACACCTTC,CASRDRGLQGYTF
14,-,TRBJ2-7,TRBV28,-,TGTGCCAGCAGAGCCCACGGGGATCCCTACGAGCAGTACTTC,CASRAHGDPYEQYF
15,-,TRBJ2-5,TRBV9,TRBD1,TGTGCCAGCAGCCCGCAAGGGACAGTAGAAGAGACCCAGTACTTC,CASSPQGTVEETQYF
13,-,TRBJ2-7,TRBV11-3,-,TGTGCCAGCAGCTTAGAATTGAGGGCCGAGCAGTACTTC,CASSLELRAEQYF
14,-,TRBJ1-5,TRBV9,-,TGTGCCAGCAGCGTAGGGTCAGGGAATCAGCCCCAGCATTTT,CASSVGSGNQPQHF
14,-,TRBJ1-1,TRBV5-1,-,TGCGCCAGCAGCTTGCAGTCGCGGGACACTGAAGCTTTCTTT,CASSLQSRDTEAFF
14,-,TRBJ1-5,TRBV28,-,TGTGCCAGCAGCCTTCGACGGGAAGATCAGCCCCAGCATTTT,CASSLRREDQPQHF
12,-,TRBJ1-2,TRBV29-1,-,TGCAGCGCTGTTAGCACAAACTATGGCTACACCTTC,CSAVSTNYGYTF
18,-,TRBJ1-1,TRBV27,-,TGTGCCAGCAGTTTATCAGTCGACAGAACCTATATGAACACTGAAGCTTTCTTT,CASSLSVDRTYMNTEAFF
18,-,TRBJ2-4,TRBV19,-,TGTGCCAGTAAGTCCCTGGTCGTGCGGGCTCTAGCCAAAAACATTCAGTACTTC,CASKSLVVRALAKNIQYF
14,-,TRBJ2-7,TRBV10-3,-,TGTGCCATCAGTGACCCCATCGGGTCCTACGAGCAGTACTTC,CAISDPIGSYEQYF
15,once,TRBJ2-1,TRBV3-1/TRBV3-2,-,TGTGCCAGCAGCCTTGACTCTGCCTCCTACAATGAGCAGTTCTTC,CASSLDSASYNEQFF
14,-,TRBJ2-1,TRBV24-1,-,TGTGCCACCAGTGATTTCCAAACTCGAGATGAGCAGTTCTTC,CATSDFQTRDEQFF
13,-,TRBJ1-4,TRBV2,TRBD1,TGTGCCGGGGGACAGGACCTTAATGAAAAACTGTTTTTT,CAGGQDLNEKLFF